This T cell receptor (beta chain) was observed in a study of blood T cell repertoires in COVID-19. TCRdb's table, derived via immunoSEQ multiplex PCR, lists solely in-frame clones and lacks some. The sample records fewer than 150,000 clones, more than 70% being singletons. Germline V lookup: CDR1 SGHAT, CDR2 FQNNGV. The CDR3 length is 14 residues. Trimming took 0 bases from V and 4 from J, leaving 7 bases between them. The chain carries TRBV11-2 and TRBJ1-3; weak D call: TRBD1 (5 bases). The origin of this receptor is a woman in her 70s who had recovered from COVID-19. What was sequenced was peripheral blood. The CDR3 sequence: CASSLERGGNTIYF. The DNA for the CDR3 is TGTGCCAGCAGCTTAGAACGGGGGGGAAACACCATATATTTT.